The 26 T cell receptor beta chains reported below all come from one sample, sequenced in a study of cytomegalovirus exposure and HLA in healthy donors (TCRdb year 2017). Library prep was done by the immunoSEQ multiplex PCR assay. For the multiplex PCR, a mixture combining 60 forward primers for TCR Vbeta segments and 13 reverse primers for TCR Jbeta segments was used. As stored in TCRdb, this immuneACCESS dataset retains in-frame rearrangements with V and J assigned. A fraction of the clones does not appear; measured against another copy, unresolved V genes explain less than half of the discrepancy, and the remainder lacks a known reason. A total of hundreds of thousands of clones appear in this sample, over 60% of them only once. The ten largest clones add up to around 1.9% of the sample. Sequencing was carried out using PBMCs. Source of these receptors: a male donor in good health and CMV-seronegative.

This chain joins TRBV29-1 and TRBJ1-2; 8 nucleotides line up with TRBD1. The V and J ends lost 6 bases and 7 bases, in that order; junction bases with no gene match: 13. Germline assignment: CDR1 SQVTM and CDR2 ANQGSEA. The CDR3 has 14 residues. CDR3 protein: CSVEKGQGIIGYTF. The DNA of the CDR3 is TGCAGCGTCGAGAAAGGACAGGGAATTATTGGCTACACCTTC.

V usage is TRBV7-6 and J usage is TRBJ2-7; D is perhaps TRBD2 (6 bases). Trimming stripped 7 bases from V and 0 bases from J, with 10 bases between. CDR3 length equals 13 residues. The V gene's germline CDR1 is SGHVS and CDR2 FNYEAQ. Here the CDR3 DNA reads TGTGCCAGCACCGCGGGATACTCCTACGAGCAGTACTTC. Translated: CASTAGYSYEQYF.

This chain links TRBV7-9 with TRBJ2-7; 8 bases line up with TRBD1. The CDR3 sequence is 16 residues long. V lost 5 bases, J lost 2 bases, and 11 bases stayed unmatched. Germline V gene sequence: CDR1 SEHNR, CDR2 FQNEAQ (reference sequence). Here the CDR3 reads CASSPQSPDRAYEQYF. The CDR3 bases are TGTGCCAGCAGCCCCCAGTCCCCGGACAGGGCCTACGAGCAGTACTTC.

This chain uses TRBV5-5 with TRBJ1-1; D possibly corresponds to TRBD1 (6 bases). This CDR3 comprises 15 residues. V lost 1 base and J lost 6, with 16 bases in between. Germline CDR1 is SGHKS and CDR2 is YYEKEE (reference sequence). CDR3 DNA sequence: TGTGCCAGCAGCTTGCAACCTACAGGGATCGCTGAAGCTTTCTTT. Protein sequence: CASSLQPTGIAEAFF.

This clone was seen a few times. This rearrangement joins TRBV30 to TRBJ2-7, with D possibly matching TRBD2 (7 bases). CDR1 GTSNPN and CDR2 SVGIG come from the germline V gene (reference sequence). V was trimmed by 1 base and J by 9 bases, leaving 13 bases between them. The CDR3 has 12 residues. CDR3 DNA: TGTGCCTGGAGTGGGGGGGGCTTTGGGCAGTACTTC. Translation: CAWSGGGFGQYF.

J is TRBJ1-2 and V is TRBV5-1; D is possibly TRBD1 (5 bases). Per germline, CDR1 SGHRS and CDR2 YFSETQ. The germline V and J ends were trimmed by 0 bases and 4 bases, with 13 bases remaining between them. CDR3 length equals 15 residues. The CDR3 coding sequence is TGCGCCAGCAGCTTGGAGGCAGGGCAGGGCTATGGCTACACCTTC. The encoded protein is CASSLEAGQGYGYTF. The full variable domain, its missing parts supplied by reference TRBV5-1 and TRBJ1-2, is KAGVTQTPRYLIKTRGQQVTLSCSPISGHRSVSWYQQTPGQGLQFLFEYFSETQRNKGNFPGRFSGRQFSNSRSEMNVSTLELGDSALYLCASSLEAGQGYGYTFGSGTRLTVV.

CDR3 coding DNA: TGTGCCAGCAGTTTACAGGGAACCGTATACGAGCAGTACTTC. It specifies CASSLQGTVYEQYF. V and J are TRBV28 and TRBJ2-7; possible D gene TRBD1, 5 bases. The CDR3 is 14 amino acids. Per the germline V gene, CDR1 is MDHEN and CDR2 is SYDVKM. Trimming removed 2 bases from V and 4 bases from J, with 12 bases in between.

This chain uses TRBV4-3 with TRBJ2-7; a possible D gene is TRBD2 (7 bases). Per germline, CDR1 LGHNA and CDR2 YSLEER. CDR3 length equals 16 residues. Trimming took off 1 base at V and 0 bases at J, with 13 bases between the two ends. The CDR3 region is CASSQATAGASYEQYF. CDR3 bases: TGCGCCAGCAGCCAAGCTACGGCGGGGGCCTCCTACGAGCAGTACTTC.

The V and J genes are TRBV7-9 and TRBJ1-4; TRBD1 might be the D (5 bases). The germline V gene encodes CDR1 SEHNR and CDR2 FQNEAQ (reference sequence). The CDR3 covers 14 residues. Trimming cost V 5 bases and J 4 bases, with 11 bases left between them. In nucleotides, the CDR3 is TGTGCCAGCAGCCTCGACAGCCTTAATGAAAAACTGTTTTTT. Encoded protein: CASSLDSLNEKLFF.

The chain has TRBV5-8 and TRBJ1-2, with 8 positions matching TRBD1. This CDR3 is 15 amino acids long. V gave up 4 bases and J gave up 4 bases; unmatched junction bases: 9. The germline V gene encodes CDR1 SGHTS and CDR2 YDEGEE. CDR3 sequence: CASSTQEDRVYGYTF. For the CDR3, the DNA is TGTGCCAGCAGCACCCAGGAGGACAGGGTCTATGGCTACACCTTC.

V and J are TRBV5-1 and TRBJ1-4; D unresolved. The CDR3 runs to 13 residues. V lost 4 bases and J lost 6, with 10 bases in between. Germline V gives CDR1 SGHRS, CDR2 YFSETQ. The CDR3 protein is CASSPSEDEKLFF. The CDR3 region has the DNA TGCGCCAGCAGCCCTAGTGAGGATGAAAAACTGTTTTTT.

The CDR3 bases are TGTGCCAGCAGCGACCAGGGACAGTCTAATGAAAAACTGTTTTTT. Residues: CASSDQGQSNEKLFF. This chain connects TRBV6-5 to TRBJ1-4, with 7 bases lining up with TRBD1. This CDR3 comprises 15 residues. The germline gives CDR1 MNHEY, CDR2 SVGAGI. Trimming took 6 bases from V and 3 from J; bases not matched to a gene: 7.

The chain uses TRBV5-1 and TRBJ2-1; TRBD1 agrees at 7 bases. This CDR3 has 14 residues. Germline V CDR1 and CDR2: SGHRS, YFSETQ. J gave up 8 bases and V 2 bases, and 7 bases lay outside the gene matches. CDR3: CASSLGQAGHEQFF. As DNA, the CDR3 is TGCGCCAGCAGCTTAGGACAGGCTGGCCATGAGCAGTTCTTC.

The J gene is TRBJ2-7, the V gene TRBV7-2, with a possible D match to TRBD2 (6 bases). V dropped 1 base and J dropped 1 base, with 14 bases sitting between them. CDR3 length equals 16 residues. Germline values: CDR1 SGHTA, CDR2 FQGNSA. The CDR3 spells CASSLGTSPRSYEQYF. For the CDR3, the DNA is TGTGCCAGCAGCTTAGGTACTAGCCCGAGGTCCTACGAGCAGTACTTC.

The chain joins TRBV27 to TRBJ1-4; TRBD1 agrees at 8 bases. Trimming cost V 8 bases and J 3 bases; bases outside gene matches: 2. This CDR3 spans 13 amino acids. Germline V gene lookup returns CDR1 MNHEY and CDR2 SMNVEV (reference sequence). In DNA form, the CDR3 reads TGTGCCAGCCAGGGGGCGGCTAATGAAAAACTGTTTTTT. This codes for CASQGAANEKLFF.

The chain links TRBV6-5 to TRBJ1-1; D ambiguous. V lost 2 bases to trimming and J lost 8 bases, with 12 bases between them. The germline V gene has CDR1 MNHEY and CDR2 SVGAGI. This CDR3 is 13 amino acids long. For the CDR3, the DNA is TGTGCCAGCAGTTACCTTGGTGGGGAGGAAGCTTTCTTT. Translation: CASSYLGGEEAFF.

The rearrangement links TRBV28 to TRBJ1-2; a weak D match, TRBD1 (5 bases). V lost 7 bases to trimming and J lost 5 bases, with 20 bases between them. The CDR3 spans 15 residues. Germline values: CDR1 MDHEN, CDR2 SYDVKM. The CDR3 nucleotides are TGTGCCAGCACCCACTTCTCTACAGGCGCTTATGGCTACACCTTC. Residues: CASTHFSTGAYGYTF.

Here the CDR3 reads CASSLGITGVGNQPQHF. In DNA form, the CDR3 reads TGTGCCAGCAGCTTAGGAATTACAGGGGTTGGCAATCAGCCCCAGCATTTT. The rearrangement links TRBV11-2 to TRBJ1-5, with 7 bases aligning to TRBD1. V lost 1 base to trimming and J lost 2 bases; unmatched junction nucleotides: 8. This CDR3 has 17 amino acids. Germline assignment: CDR1 SGHAT and CDR2 FQNNGV.

The chain couples TRBV30 to TRBJ1-5; 7 bases match TRBD1. V lost 1 base and J lost 5; bases outside the gene matches: 5. From germline, CDR1 is GTSNPN and CDR2 SVGIG (reference sequence). The length of the CDR3 is 14 residues. This CDR3 is CAWSADRDDQPQHF. CDR3 bases: TGTGCCTGGAGTGCAGACAGGGATGATCAGCCCCAGCATTTT. Supplemented by reference TRBV30 and TRBJ1-5, the full variable domain reads SQTIHQWPATLVQPVGSPLSLECTVEGTSNPNLYWYRQAAGRGLQLLFYSVGIGQISSEVPQNLSASRPQDRQFILSSKKLLLSDSGFYLCAWSADRDDQPQHFGDGTRLSIL.

This clone was observed a single time. CDR3 DNA sequence: TGCGCCAGCAGCCAAGCCACGGGTCTTAACTATGGCTACACCTTC. Translated: CASSQATGLNYGYTF. J is TRBJ1-2 and V is TRBV4-1; no clear D gene. Germline CDR1 is MGHRA and CDR2 is YSYEKL. With 1 base removed from V and 1 base from J, the gap between germline ends came to 10 bases. There are 15 residues in the CDR3.

This chain uses TRBV9 with TRBJ2-1; possible D gene TRBD2, 6 bases. The CDR3 is 14 amino acids. Germline loops: CDR1 SGDLS, CDR2 YYNGEE. V lost 2 bases and J lost 6, with 12 bases in between. DNA for the CDR3: TGTGCCAGCAGCGTGGGGGGACGGTTCAATGAGCAGTTCTTC. It translates to CASSVGGRFNEQFF.

The chain has TRBV28 and TRBJ1-5; 9 bases are shared with TRBD1. Trimming cost V 8 bases and J 1 base; bases outside gene matches: 6. The CDR3 length is 15 residues. CDR1 and CDR2 (germline): MDHEN, SYDVKM. The CDR3 region has the DNA TGTGCCAGCCTTCAGACAGGGGGGAGCAATCAGCCCCAGCATTTT. As protein: CASLQTGGSNQPQHF.

The V gene is TRBV5-4, the J gene TRBJ2-1; 9 bases match TRBD2. Looked up from germline, CDR1 is SGHNT and CDR2 is YYREEE (reference sequence). Trimming cost V 4 bases and J 1 base; bases outside gene matches: 9. The CDR3 totals 17 residues. The CDR3 loop reads CASSATSGRVSYNEQFF. In nucleotides, the CDR3 is TGTGCCAGCAGCGCGACTAGCGGAAGGGTGTCCTACAATGAGCAGTTCTTC.

The chain carries TRBV28 and TRBJ2-3, with 10 bases matching TRBD2. There are 18 residues in the CDR3. V lost 2 bases and J lost 2; bases outside the gene matches: 10. The germline gives CDR1 MDHEN, CDR2 SYDVKM. Here the CDR3 reads CASSLSAWTSGYTDTQYF. DNA for the CDR3: TGTGCCAGCAGTTTAAGTGCCTGGACTAGCGGTTACACAGATACGCAGTATTTT.

V gene TRBV6-1 combines with J gene TRBJ1-3, with 10 bases aligning to TRBD1. The V and J ends lost 3 bases and 3 bases, in that order; junction bases with no gene match: 8. Germline-derived CDR1 and CDR2 are MNHNS and SASEGT. This CDR3 is 17 amino acids long. CDR3 sequence: CASSETTGGMGGNTIYF. The CDR3 DNA follows: TGTGCCAGCAGTGAGACGACAGGGGGCATGGGTGGAAACACCATATATTTT.

The rearrangement joins TRBV5-1 to TRBJ2-1; the match to TRBD2 covers 11 bases. The germline gives CDR1 SGHRS, CDR2 YFSETQ. V lost 3 bases to trimming and J lost 8 bases; unmatched junction nucleotides: 7. This CDR3 spans 15 amino acids. This CDR3 reads CASSSGLAVFYEQFF. CDR3 bases: TGCGCCAGCAGCTCGGGACTAGCGGTTTTCTATGAGCAGTTCTTC.